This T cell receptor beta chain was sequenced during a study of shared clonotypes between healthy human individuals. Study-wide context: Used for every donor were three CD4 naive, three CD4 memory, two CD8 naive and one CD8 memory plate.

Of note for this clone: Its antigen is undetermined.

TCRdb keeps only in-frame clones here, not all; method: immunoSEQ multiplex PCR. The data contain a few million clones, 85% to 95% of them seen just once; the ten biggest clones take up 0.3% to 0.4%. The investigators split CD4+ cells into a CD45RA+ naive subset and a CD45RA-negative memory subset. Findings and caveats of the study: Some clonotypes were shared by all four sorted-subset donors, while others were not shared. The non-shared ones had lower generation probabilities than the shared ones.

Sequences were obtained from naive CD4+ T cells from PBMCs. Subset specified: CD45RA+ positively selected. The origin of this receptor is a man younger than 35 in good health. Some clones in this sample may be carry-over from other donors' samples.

The DNA for the CDR3 is TGTGCCAGCAGCTTCTTAGATCTCCGCCCTCGCGAGCAGTACTTC. This codes for CASSFLDLRPREQYF. The chain recombines TRBV5-4 with TRBJ2-5; D gene unclear. Matching the DNA end better, TRBJ2-7 makes the J call doubtful. CDR3 length equals 15 residues. CDR1 is SGHNT and CDR2 is YYREEE in the germline V gene (reference sequence).